This T cell receptor beta chain appears in the sequencing data of a study of blood T cell repertoires in COVID-19. At the level of the study: COVID-19 samples collected from the United States, Italy and Spain covered acute and convalescent phases. In each case, the material was cDNA or gDNA derived from T cells, B-cell-depleted T cells, or PBMCs.

Seattle participants joined during active infection and were tracked over time. Under the authors' procedure: Estimation of nucleated cell counts was performed using reference gene primer amplification. Generated by immunoSEQ multiplex PCR, the TCRdb table keeps only in-frame clones and is missing some. V, J and clone size are taken as reported in that table, and D and trimming were inferred from the DNA itself. The sample has approximately 140,000 clones, 80% to 90% seen once. Losses at the gene ends were 5 bases for V and 3 bases for J; bases not matched to a gene: 3. The CDR3 spans 13 residues. The receptor was isolated from a woman aged 55-69 years with COVID-19, enrolled during active disease. The specimen sequenced was peripheral blood. J is TRBJ1-2 and V is TRBV12-3 or TRBV12-4; 7 bases are a match to TRBD1. CDR3 nucleotides: TGTGCCAGCAGTACAGGACAGGACTATGGCTACACCTTC. Residues: CASSTGQDYGYTF.